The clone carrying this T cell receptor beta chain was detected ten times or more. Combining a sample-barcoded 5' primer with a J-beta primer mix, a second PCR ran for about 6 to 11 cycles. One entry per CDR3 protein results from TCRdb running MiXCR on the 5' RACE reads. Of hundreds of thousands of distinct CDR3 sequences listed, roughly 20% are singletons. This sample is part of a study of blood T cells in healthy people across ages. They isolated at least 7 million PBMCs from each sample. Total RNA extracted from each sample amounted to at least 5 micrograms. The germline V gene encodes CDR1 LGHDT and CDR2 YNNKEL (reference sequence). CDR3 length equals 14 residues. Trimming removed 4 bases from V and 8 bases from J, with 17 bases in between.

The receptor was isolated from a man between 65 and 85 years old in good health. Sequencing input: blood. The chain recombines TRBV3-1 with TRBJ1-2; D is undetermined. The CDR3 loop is CASSPNSLWNGYTF. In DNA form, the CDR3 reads TGTGCCAGCAGCCCTAACAGTTTATGGAACGGCTACACCTTC.